This entry is about one T cell receptor (beta chain). No cognate antigen has been identified for it. One base away there is no much larger clone; base qualities are not given. The library was made by PCR. Sequencing was carried out with an Illumina HiSeq 2500. To normalize quantification of the TCRbeta repertoire, the TCR libraries were built with molecular barcoding that relied on unique molecular identifiers. The public reads were reprocessed in TCRdb via fastp at Q25 and MiXCR, keeping in-frame beta chains. Here each entry gathers all rows of one CDR3 protein and keeps the most common genes and DNA. This sample comprises roughly 220,000 distinct CDR3 sequences, 7% to 9% of them detected only once. The ten top clones hold approximately 40% of the sample. The cysteine opens and the phenylalanine closes a CDR3 of 13 amino acids. Only CDR3 DNA remains: 39 bases, in frame from the first base. The germline V end is reduced by 4 bases and the J end by 9 bases; junction bases left unmatched: 8.

The data stem from a study of T-cell reconstitution after alpha-beta-depleted transplantation in children (dated by TCRdb to between 2015 and 2016). Study-level background: Using TCR repertoire profiling, the study followed T-cell immune reconstitution in a quantitative way in children after TCRalphabeta/CD19-depleted allogeneic hematopoietic cell transplantation.

The paper's findings and limits, for the study overall: The apparently early alphabetaT-cell count recovery about two months after transplant was reportedly dependent on only several hundred rapidly expanded clones derived from non-depleted graft cells. Over subsequent months, a decline in hyperexpanded clone frequencies was noted, and after one year, T-cell counts and TCRbeta diversity were mostly ascribed to newly produced T cells. In some patients, the high TCRbeta diversity seen at day 60 was put down to recipient T cells and intrathymic progenitors that had survived conditioning.

The treatment or condition label, as the study defines it: allogeneic hematopoietic cell transplantation with graft depleted of TCRalphabeta T cells and CD19 B cells. Transplant recipients were children who received TCRalphabeta/CD19-depleted allogeneic hematopoietic cell grafts. The TCR comes from a male patient between 2 and 10 years old who had a stem cell transplant for acute myeloid leukemia, so the T cells may come from the graft donor. Sequenced material: PBMCs, mostly from graft donor cells, taken 360 days after TCRalphabeta/CD19-depleted stem cell transplant. Recombination linked TRBV12-3 or TRBV12-4 to TRBJ2-5; TRBD1 agrees with 7 junctional bases. The CDR3 region: CASSSTGSGAQYF. The sequenced DNA is TGTGCCAGCAGTTCGACAGGGAGTGGGGCCCAGTACTTC.